This T cell receptor (beta chain) was profiled in a study of T cell repertoires in cytomegalovirus infection. General study results and limits: CMV carriers having the relevant HLA were flagged by cumulative public TCR beta family frequency.

In TCRdb, the reads were re-called with MiXCR into one record per CDR3 protein. The table lists some 310,000 distinct CDR3 sequences, roughly 25% of them singletons. This clonotype was seen a handful of times. Its antigen is unidentified. Trimming removed 3 bases at V and 1 base at J, with 14 bases between. The CDR3 runs to 15 residues. CDR1 SGDLS and CDR2 YYNGEE come from the germline V gene. The sample in question was cultured PBMCs, obtained from culture after CMV antigen stimulation. The chain has TRBV9 and TRBJ2-7; D is unresolved. This receptor was identified in a human donor in good health (CMV status not recorded). Some clones in this sample may be carry-over from other donors' samples. CDR3 sequence: CASSAALAESYEQYF. The CDR3 bases are TGTGCCAGCAGCGCCGCTTTGGCAGAGTCCTACGAGCAGTACTTC.